This TCR beta chain was found in a study of blood T cell repertoires in COVID-19 (dated by TCRdb to about 2020). Background on the whole study: Collaborator samples came from the United States, Italy and Spain and covered acute and convalescent phases of COVID-19. The material from the prospective study consisted of cDNA or gDNA derived from T cells, B-cell-depleted T cells, or PBMCs. The dataset comprised deeply sampled blood TCRbeta repertoires from subjects exposed to, actively infected with, or recovered from COVID-19. The repertoires were released in a freely available public database intended as a resource for research on the immune response to SARS-CoV-2. Samples were obtained from the ongoing ImmuneRACE study (first 160 participants) and from 1,200 or so subjects provided by 6 global collaborators. Nearly every sample came with metadata listing a de-identified subject ID, COVID-19 status, age in years and sex. Where available, HLA class I and class II types were obtained from metadata supplied by the sample provider rather than from assay-based typing. Results the study describes overall, beyond this receptor: The quantity of clinical and demographic metadata differed by source and by participant and was supplied without curation.

In the prospective study, participants were roughly 18 to 100 years old, resided in 20 to 30 geographic areas of the United States, and were enrolled through a virtual design. Cohort assignment in the prospective study relied on participant-reported clinical history from a screening survey and a study questionnaire. In the prospective study, mobile phlebotomists collected whole blood, serum and a nasopharyngeal or oropharyngeal swab from each participant. Additional blood draws and questionnaires over an approximately 2-month period could optionally be provided by prospective study participants. Before DNA extraction, blood samples from the prospective study were shipped at room temperature or frozen. Worth noting for this clone: Its antigen is not yet known. Base qualities are missing; no much larger clone stands one base away.

Reading from cysteine to phenylalanine, the CDR3 counts 15 amino acids. This entry keeps only the CDR3 DNA: 45 bases, framed from base 1. Compared with germline, V lacks 1 base and J lacks 5 bases; bases without a gene match: 7. Reading the germline V gene gives CDR1 SGHRS and CDR2 YFSETQ. TCRbeta CDR3 regions were amplified from genomic DNA by means of the immunoSEQ Assay, a bias-controlled multiplex PCR. The original methods were these. The number of nucleated cells in each sample was estimated from the amplification of reference gene primers within the assay. To quantify the absolute abundance of each unique TCRbeta CDR3 rearrangement, sequence reads were collapsed and filtered. For each sample, productive Simpson clonality was calculated by taking the square root of Simpson's diversity index across productive rearrangements. Drawn from immuneACCESS, this table holds only the in-frame rearrangements with V and J called that TCRdb kept. Clones are partly lost; checked studies trace under half to an unresolved V gene and leave the rest unexplained. V and J calls and clone size are as listed in that table; D and trimming were resolved from the DNA. Here the sample has 130,000 or so clones; about 81% occur a single time. 2% to 3% of the sample lies in the top ten.

The chain uses TRBV5-1 and TRBJ2-5, with 8 bases matching TRBD2. The sequenced sample consisted of PBMCs or T cells enriched from blood (not recorded which). The sequence derives from a man in his forties or fifties with acute COVID-19. The bases are TGCGCCAGCAGCTTGAACGGCCCGGGAGGGGAGACCCAGTACTTC. This encodes CASSLNGPGGETQYF.